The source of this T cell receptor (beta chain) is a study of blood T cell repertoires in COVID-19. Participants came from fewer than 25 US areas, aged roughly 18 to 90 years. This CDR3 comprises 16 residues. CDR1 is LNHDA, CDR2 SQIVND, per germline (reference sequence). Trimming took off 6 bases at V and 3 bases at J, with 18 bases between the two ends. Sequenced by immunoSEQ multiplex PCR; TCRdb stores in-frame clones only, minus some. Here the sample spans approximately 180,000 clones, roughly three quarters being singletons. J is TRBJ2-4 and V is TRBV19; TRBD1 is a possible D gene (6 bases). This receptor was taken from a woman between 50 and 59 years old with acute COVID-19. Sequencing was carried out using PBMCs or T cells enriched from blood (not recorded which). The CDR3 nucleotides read TGTGCCAGTAGGGAAAAGGGCGGACAGTTCAAAAACATTCAGTACTTC. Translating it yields CASREKGGQFKNIQYF.